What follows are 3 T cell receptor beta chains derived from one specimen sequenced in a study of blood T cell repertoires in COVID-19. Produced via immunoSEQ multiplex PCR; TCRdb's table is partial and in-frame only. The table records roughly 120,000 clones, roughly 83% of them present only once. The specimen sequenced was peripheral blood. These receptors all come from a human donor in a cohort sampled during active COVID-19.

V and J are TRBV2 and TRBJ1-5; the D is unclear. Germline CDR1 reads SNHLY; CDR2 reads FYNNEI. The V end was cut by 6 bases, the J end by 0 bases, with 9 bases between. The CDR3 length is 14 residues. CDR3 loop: CASRWRYSNQPQHF. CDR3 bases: TGTGCCAGCAGGTGGAGATATAGCAATCAGCCCCAGCATTTT.

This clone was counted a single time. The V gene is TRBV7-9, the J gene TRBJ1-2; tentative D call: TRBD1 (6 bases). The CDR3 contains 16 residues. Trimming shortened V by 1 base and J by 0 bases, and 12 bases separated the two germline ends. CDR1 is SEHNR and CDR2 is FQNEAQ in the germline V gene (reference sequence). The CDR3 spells CASSLGGGATNYGYTF. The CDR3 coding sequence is TGTGCCAGCAGCTTAGGAGGGGGGGCAACTAACTATGGCTACACCTTC.

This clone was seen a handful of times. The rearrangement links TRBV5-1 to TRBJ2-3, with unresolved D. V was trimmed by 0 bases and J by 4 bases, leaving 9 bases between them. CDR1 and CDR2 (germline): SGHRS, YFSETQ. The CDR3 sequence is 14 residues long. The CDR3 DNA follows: TGCGCCAGCAGCTTGGGAGATTTTCCAGATACGCAGTATTTT. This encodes CASSLGDFPDTQYF.